The clone carrying this T cell receptor beta chain appeared a few times. Antigen: not known. V dropped 4 bases and J dropped 8 bases, with 12 bases sitting between them. The CDR3 spans 13 residues. CDR1 is SGHDT and CDR2 is YYEEEE in the germline V gene. The sample originates from a study of cytomegalovirus exposure and HLA in healthy donors. Study summary: Genotyping showed 81% of over 350 donors falling in the Caucasian-associated ancestry cluster.

Study results and limitations: Cytomegalovirus association was assigned to about 150 TCR beta chains. According to a later analysis, most TCR beta chains associated with CMV appeared HLA-restricted.

PCR was performed using 60 Vbeta and 13 Jbeta primers. Sequencing used immunoSEQ multiplex PCR; TCRdb keeps in-frame clones, though not all of them. This table has roughly 200,000 clones, 79% appearing once. This chain connects TRBV5-6 to TRBJ1-4; D is possibly TRBD1 (6 bases). The sequencing sample was made of PBMCs. This TCR derives from a girl under 18 in good health and CMV-seropositive. CDR3 sequence (DNA): TGTGCCAGCAGCGCCAGGGGAGAAGAAAAACTGTTTTTT. It specifies CASSARGEEKLFF.